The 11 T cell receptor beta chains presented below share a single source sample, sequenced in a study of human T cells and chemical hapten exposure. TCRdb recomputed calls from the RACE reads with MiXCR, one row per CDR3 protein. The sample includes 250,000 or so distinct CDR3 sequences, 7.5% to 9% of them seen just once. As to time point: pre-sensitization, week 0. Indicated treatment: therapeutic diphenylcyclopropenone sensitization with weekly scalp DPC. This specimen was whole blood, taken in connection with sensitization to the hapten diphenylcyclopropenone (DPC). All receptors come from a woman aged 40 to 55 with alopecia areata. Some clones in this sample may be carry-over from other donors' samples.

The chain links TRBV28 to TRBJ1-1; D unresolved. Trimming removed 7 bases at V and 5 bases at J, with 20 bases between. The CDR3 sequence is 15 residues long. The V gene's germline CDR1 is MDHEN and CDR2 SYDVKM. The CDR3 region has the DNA TGTGCCAGCAACCTTTACGGGATTGTTGGGACTGAAGCTTTCTTT. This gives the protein CASNLYGIVGTEAFF.

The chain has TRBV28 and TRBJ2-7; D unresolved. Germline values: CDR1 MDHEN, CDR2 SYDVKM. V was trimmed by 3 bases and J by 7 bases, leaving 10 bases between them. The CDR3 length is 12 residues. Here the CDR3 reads CASSFNPREQYF. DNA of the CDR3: TGTGCCAGCAGTTTTAACCCTCGGGAGCAGTACTTC.

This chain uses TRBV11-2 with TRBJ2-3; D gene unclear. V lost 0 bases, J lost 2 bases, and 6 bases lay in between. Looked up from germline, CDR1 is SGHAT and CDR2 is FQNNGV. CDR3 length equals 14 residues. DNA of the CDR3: TGTGCCAGCAGCTTAGATCGGCTCACAGATACGCAGTATTTT. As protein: CASSLDRLTDTQYF. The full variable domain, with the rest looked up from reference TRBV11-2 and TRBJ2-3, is EAGVAQSPRYKIIEKRQSVAFWCNPISGHATLYWYQQILGQGPKLLIQFQNNGVVDDSQLPKDRFSAERLKGVDSTLKIQPAKLEDSAVYLCASSLDRLTDTQYFGPGTRLTVL.

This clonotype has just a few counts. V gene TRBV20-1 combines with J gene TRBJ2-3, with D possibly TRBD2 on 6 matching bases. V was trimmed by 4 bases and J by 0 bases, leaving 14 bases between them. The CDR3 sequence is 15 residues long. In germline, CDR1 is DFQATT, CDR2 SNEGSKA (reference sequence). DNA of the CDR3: TGCAGTGCTAAAGCCTCTAGCGATAGCACAGATACGCAGTATTTT. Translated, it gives CSAKASSDSTDTQYF.

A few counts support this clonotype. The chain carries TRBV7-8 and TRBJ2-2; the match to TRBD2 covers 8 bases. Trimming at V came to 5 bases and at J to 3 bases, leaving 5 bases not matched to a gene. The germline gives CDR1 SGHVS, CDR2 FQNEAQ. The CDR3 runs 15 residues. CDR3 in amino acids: CASSRLASYTGELFF. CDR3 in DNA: TGTGCCAGCAGCCGACTAGCGAGCTACACCGGGGAGCTGTTTTTT. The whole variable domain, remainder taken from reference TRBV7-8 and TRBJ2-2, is GAGVSQSPRYKVAKRGQDVALRCDPISGHVSLFWYQQALGQGPEFLTYFQNEAQLDKSGLPSDRFFAERPEGSVSTLKIQRTQQEDSAVYLCASSRLASYTGELFFGEGSRLTVL.

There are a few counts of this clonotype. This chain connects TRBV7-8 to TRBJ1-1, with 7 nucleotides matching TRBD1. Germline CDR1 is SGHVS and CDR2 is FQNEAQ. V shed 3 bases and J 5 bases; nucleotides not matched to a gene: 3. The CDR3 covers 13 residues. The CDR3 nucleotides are TGTGCCAGCAGCTTTCAGGGGGAGACTGAAGCTTTCTTT. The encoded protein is CASSFQGETEAFF. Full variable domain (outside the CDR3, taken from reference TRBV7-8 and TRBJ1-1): GAGVSQSPRYKVAKRGQDVALRCDPISGHVSLFWYQQALGQGPEFLTYFQNEAQLDKSGLPSDRFFAERPEGSVSTLKIQRTQQEDSAVYLCASSFQGETEAFFGQGTRLTVV.

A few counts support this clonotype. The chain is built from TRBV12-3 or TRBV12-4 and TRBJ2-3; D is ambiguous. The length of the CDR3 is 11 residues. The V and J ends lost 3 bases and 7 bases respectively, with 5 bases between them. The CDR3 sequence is CASSFSYTQYF. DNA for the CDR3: TGTGCCAGCAGTTTTAGTTATACGCAGTATTTT.

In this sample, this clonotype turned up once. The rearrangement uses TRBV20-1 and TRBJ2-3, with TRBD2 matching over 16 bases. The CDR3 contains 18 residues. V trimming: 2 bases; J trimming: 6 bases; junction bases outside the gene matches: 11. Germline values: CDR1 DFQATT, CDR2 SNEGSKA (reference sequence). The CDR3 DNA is TGCAGTGCTAGACCGGCTACCGGGACTAGCGGGAGGGCCGATACGCAGTATTTT. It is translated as CSARPATGTSGRADTQYF.

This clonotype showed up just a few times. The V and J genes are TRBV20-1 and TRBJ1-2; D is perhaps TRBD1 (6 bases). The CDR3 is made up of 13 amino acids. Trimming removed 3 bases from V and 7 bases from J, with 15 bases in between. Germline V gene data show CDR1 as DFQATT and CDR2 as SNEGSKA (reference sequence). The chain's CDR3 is CSASRDTRSGYTF. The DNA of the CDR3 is TGCAGTGCTAGCCGGGACACCAGGAGTGGCTACACCTTC.

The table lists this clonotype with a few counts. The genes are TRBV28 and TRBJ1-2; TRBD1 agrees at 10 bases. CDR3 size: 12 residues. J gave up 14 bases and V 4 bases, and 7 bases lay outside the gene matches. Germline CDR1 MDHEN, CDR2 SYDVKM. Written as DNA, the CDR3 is TGTGCCAGCAGTTCGACAGGGGGCCCAGAAACCTTC. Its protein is CASSSTGGPETF.

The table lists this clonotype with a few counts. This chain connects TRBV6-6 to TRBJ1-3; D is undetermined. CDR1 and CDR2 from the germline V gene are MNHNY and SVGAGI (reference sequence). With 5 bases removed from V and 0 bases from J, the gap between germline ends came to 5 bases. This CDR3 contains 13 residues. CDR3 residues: CASSRVSGNTIYF. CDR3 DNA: TGTGCCAGCAGTCGAGTCTCTGGAAACACCATATATTTT.